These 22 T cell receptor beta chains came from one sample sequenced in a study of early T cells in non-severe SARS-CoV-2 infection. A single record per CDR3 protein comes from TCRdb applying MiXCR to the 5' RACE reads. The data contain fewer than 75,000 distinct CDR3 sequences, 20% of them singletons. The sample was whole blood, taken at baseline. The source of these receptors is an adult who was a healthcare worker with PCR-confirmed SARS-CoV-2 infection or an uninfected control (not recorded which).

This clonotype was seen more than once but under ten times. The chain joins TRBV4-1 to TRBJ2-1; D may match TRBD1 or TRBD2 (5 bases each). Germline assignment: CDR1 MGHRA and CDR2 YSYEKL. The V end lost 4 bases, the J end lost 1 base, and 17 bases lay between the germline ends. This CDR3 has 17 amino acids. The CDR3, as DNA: TGCGCCAGCAGCCCCCCTGTGGGGGAAATATCCTACAATGAGCAGTTCTTC. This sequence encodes CASSPPVGEISYNEQFF.

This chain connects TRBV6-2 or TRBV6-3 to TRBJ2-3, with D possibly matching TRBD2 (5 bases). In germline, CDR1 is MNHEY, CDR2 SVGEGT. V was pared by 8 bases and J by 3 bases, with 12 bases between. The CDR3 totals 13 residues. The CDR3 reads CASGIRETDTQYF. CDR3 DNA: TGTGCCAGCGGAATACGGGAAACAGATACGCAGTATTTT.

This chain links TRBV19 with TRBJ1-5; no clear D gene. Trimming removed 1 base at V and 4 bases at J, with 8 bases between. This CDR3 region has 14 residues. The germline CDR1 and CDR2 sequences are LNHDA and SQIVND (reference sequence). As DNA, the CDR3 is TGTGCCAGTAGTATAGCAACAGAGAATCAGCCCCAGCATTTT. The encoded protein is CASSIATENQPQHF.

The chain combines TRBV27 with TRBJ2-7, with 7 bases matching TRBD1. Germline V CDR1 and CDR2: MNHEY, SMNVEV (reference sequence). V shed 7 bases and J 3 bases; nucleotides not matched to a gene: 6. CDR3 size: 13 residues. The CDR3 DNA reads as TGTGCCAGCACCGGGACAGAGGACTACGAGCAGTACTTC. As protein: CASTGTEDYEQYF.

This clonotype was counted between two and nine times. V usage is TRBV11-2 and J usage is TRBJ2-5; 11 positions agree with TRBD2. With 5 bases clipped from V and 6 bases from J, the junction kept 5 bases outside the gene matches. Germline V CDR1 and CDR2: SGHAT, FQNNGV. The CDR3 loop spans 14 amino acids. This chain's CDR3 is CASSERLAGKTQYF. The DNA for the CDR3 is TGTGCCAGCAGCGAAAGACTAGCGGGGAAGACCCAGTACTTC.

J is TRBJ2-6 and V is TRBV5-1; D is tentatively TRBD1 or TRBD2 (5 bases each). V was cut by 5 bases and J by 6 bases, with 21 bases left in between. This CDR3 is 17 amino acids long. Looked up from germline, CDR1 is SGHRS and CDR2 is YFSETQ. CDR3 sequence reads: CASSEGSTGTVANVLTF. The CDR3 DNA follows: TGCGCCAGCAGTGAAGGTTCGACCGGGACGGTGGCCAACGTCCTGACTTTC. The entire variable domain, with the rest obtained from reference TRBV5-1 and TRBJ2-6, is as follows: KAGVTQTPRYLIKTRGQQVTLSCSPISGHRSVSWYQQTPGQGLQFLFEYFSETQRNKGNFPGRFSGRQFSNSRSEMNVSTLELGDSALYLCASSEGSTGTVANVLTFGAGSRLTVL.

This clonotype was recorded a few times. CDR3 amino acids: CASSSTGGSSPLHF. For the CDR3, the DNA is TGTGCCAGCAGTTCAACAGGGGGCAGTTCACCCCTCCACTTT. The gene calls are TRBV6-2 or TRBV6-3 and TRBJ1-6; 9 bases fit TRBD1. Germline CDR1 and CDR2: MNHEY and SVGEGT. The V segment lost 4 bases and the J segment 9 bases; nucleotides outside the gene matches: 4. The CDR3 length is 14 residues.

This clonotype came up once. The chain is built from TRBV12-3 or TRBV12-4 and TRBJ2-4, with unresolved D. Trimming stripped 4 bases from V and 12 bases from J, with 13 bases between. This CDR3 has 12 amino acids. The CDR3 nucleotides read TGTGCCAGCAGTTCCCACGGTACTTATCAGTACTTC. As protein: CASSSHGTYQYF.

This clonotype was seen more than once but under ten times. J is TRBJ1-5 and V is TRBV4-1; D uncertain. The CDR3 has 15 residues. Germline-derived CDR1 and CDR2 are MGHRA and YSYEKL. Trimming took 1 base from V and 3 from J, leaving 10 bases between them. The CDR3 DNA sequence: TGCGCCAGCAGCCAAGGCCGGACGGTCAATCAGCCCCAGCATTTT. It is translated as CASSQGRTVNQPQHF.

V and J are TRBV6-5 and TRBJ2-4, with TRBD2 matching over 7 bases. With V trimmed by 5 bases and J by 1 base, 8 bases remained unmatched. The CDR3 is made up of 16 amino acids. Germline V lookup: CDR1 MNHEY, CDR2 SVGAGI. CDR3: CASSAIGAGAKNIQYF. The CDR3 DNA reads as TGTGCCAGCAGTGCCATTGGAGCGGGGGCCAAAAACATTCAGTACTTC.

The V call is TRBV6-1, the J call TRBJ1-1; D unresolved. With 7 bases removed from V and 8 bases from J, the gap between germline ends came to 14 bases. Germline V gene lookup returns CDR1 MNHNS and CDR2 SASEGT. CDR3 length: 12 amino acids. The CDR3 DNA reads TGTGCCAGCAAGTTGTGGGCGGAGGAAGCTTTCTTT. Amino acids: CASKLWAEEAFF.

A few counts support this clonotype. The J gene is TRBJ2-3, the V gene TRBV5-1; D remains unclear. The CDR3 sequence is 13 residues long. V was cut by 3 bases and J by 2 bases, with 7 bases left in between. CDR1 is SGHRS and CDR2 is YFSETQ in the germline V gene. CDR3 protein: CASSWATTDTQYF. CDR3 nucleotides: TGCGCCAGCAGCTGGGCCACCACAGATACGCAGTATTTT. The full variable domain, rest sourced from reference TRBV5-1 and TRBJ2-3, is KAGVTQTPRYLIKTRGQQVTLSCSPISGHRSVSWYQQTPGQGLQFLFEYFSETQRNKGNFPGRFSGRQFSNSRSEMNVSTLELGDSALYLCASSWATTDTQYFGPGTRLTVL.

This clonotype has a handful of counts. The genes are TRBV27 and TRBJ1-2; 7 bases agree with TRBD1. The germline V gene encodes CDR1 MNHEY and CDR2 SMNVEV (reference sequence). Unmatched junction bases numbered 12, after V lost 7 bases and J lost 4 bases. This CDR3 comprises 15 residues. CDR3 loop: CASTPKTGPGYGYTF. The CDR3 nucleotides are TGTGCCAGCACTCCTAAGACAGGGCCTGGCTATGGCTACACCTTC.

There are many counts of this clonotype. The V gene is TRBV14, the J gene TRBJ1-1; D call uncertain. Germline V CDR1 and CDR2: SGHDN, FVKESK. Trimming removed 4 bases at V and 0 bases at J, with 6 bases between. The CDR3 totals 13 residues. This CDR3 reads CASSRTVNTEAFF. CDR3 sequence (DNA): TGTGCCAGCAGCCGGACGGTGAACACTGAAGCTTTCTTT.

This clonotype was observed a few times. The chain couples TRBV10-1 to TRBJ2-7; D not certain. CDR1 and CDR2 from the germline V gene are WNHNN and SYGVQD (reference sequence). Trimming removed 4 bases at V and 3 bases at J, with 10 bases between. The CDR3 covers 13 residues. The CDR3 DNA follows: TGCGCCAGCAGTGGGAACAGCCTCTACGAGCAGTACTTC. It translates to CASSGNSLYEQYF.

The CDR3 nucleotides are TGCGCCAGCAGCGATTATAACGGAGAAGCTTTCTTT. The encoded protein is CASSDYNGEAFF. The rearrangement links TRBV5-1 to TRBJ1-1; D ambiguous. Germline V CDR1 and CDR2: SGHRS, YFSETQ. Trimming stripped 4 bases from V and 8 bases from J, with 12 bases between. CDR3 length equals 12 residues. Filled out from reference TRBV5-1 and TRBJ1-1, the complete variable domain reads KAGVTQTPRYLIKTRGQQVTLSCSPISGHRSVSWYQQTPGQGLQFLFEYFSETQRNKGNFPGRFSGRQFSNSRSEMNVSTLELGDSALYLCASSDYNGEAFFGQGTRLTVV.

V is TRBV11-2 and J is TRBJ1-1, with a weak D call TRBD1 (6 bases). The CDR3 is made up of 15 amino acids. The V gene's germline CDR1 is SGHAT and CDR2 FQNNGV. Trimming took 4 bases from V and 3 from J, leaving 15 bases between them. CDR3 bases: TGTGCCAGCAGCTACCTACAGGGTACGGACACTGAAGCTTTCTTT. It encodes CASSYLQGTDTEAFF.

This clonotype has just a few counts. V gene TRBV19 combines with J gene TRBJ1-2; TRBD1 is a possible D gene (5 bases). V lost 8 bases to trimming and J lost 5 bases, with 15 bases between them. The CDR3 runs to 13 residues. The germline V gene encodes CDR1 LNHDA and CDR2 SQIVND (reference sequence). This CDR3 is CASRGVAGYGYTF. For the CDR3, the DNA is TGTGCCAGTCGGGGCGTGGCGGGTTATGGCTACACCTTC.

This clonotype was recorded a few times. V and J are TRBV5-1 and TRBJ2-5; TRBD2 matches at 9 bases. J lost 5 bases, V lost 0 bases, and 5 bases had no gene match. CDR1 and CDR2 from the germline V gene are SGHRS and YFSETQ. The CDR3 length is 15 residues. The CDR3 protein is CASSLARGGIETQYF. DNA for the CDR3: TGCGCCAGCAGCTTGGCGCGGGGGGGAATCGAGACCCAGTACTTC.

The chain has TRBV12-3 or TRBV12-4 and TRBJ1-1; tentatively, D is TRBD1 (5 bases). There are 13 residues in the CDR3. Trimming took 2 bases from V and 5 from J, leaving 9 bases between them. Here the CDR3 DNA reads TGTGCCAGCAGTTTAACAGGCCGGACTGAAGCTTTCTTT. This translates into CASSLTGRTEAFF.

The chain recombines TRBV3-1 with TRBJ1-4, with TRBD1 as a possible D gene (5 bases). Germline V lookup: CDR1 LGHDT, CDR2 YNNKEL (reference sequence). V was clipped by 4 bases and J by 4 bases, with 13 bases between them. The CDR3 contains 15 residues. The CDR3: CASSLRGELNEKLFF. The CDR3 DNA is TGTGCCAGCAGCCTCCGGGGCGAACTTAATGAAAAACTGTTTTTT. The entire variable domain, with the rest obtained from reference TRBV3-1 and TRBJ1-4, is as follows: DTAVSQTPKYLVTQMGNDKSIKCEQNLGHDTMYWYKQDSKKFLKIMFSYNNKELIINETVPNRFSPKSPDKAHLNLHINSLELGDSAVYFCASSLRGELNEKLFFGSGTQLSVL.

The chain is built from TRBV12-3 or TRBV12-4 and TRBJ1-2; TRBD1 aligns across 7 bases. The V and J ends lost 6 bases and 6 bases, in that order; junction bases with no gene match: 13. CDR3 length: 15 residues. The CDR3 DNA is TGTGCCAGCAGGGGAACAGGGGCCCTAAAGCATGGCTACACCTTC. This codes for CASRGTGALKHGYTF.